The 10 T cell receptor beta chains given below trace back to one sample, sequenced in a study of PD-1 blockade in classical Hodgkin lymphoma (dated by TCRdb to the early 2020s). The receptor library was made with the immunoSEQ multiplex PCR assay. In TCRdb, the immuneACCESS table is reduced to in-frame sequences with V and J assigned. These tables do not hold every clone; where another copy was compared, an unresolved V gene accounts for under half, and the others remain unexplained. The sample data list about 46,000 clones, and 65% to 85% of these were observed just once. The ten most abundant clones make up about 10% of the sample. What the time point label conveys for this sample: cycle 1 day 1 (C1D1), immediately before nivolumab initiation. Relapse after autologous stem cell transplantation had occurred in all trial patients, and cohorts A, B and C were distinguished by prior brentuximab vedotin exposure.

The source material was peripheral blood mononuclear cells (PBMCs), sampled at baseline. These receptors were collected from a human donor with classical Hodgkin lymphoma.

The V gene is TRBV2, the J gene TRBJ2-5; D not certain. There are 14 residues in the CDR3. Between the trimmed V and J ends, which lost 1 base and 4 bases, there was a span of 10 bases. Germline loops: CDR1 SNHLY, CDR2 FYNNEI. As DNA, the CDR3 is TGTGCCAGCAGTGAAGTCCCAAGCCGAGAGACCCAGTACTTC. This gives the protein CASSEVPSRETQYF.

The rearrangement uses TRBV11-2 and TRBJ2-6; 12 nucleotides agree with TRBD2. V trimming: 5 bases; J trimming: 3 bases; junction bases outside the gene matches: 5. CDR1 SGHAT and CDR2 FQNNGV come from the germline V gene. The CDR3 runs to 17 residues. The DNA of the CDR3 is TGTGCCAGCAGCACCGGACTAGCGGGGATTGGGGCCAACGTCCTGACTTTC. Translation: CASSTGLAGIGANVLTF.

This clone was seen just once. The chain uses TRBV5-4 and TRBJ1-2, with D possibly being TRBD1 (6 bases). Germline CDR1 reads SGHNT; CDR2 reads YYREEE (reference sequence). The CDR3 sequence is 14 residues long. Trimming removed 1 base at V and 5 bases at J, with 12 bases between. In DNA form, the CDR3 reads TGTGCCAGCAGCTTGACAGGGAATTATTATGGCTACACCTTC. Translating gives CASSLTGNYYGYTF.

This clone was seen a handful of times. The chain employs TRBV11-1 and TRBJ1-1; D ambiguous. CDR3 length: 15 residues. The V and J ends lost 6 bases and 1 base respectively, with 15 bases between them. Germline V gene lookup returns CDR1 SGHAT and CDR2 FQDESV (reference sequence). The CDR3 loop reads CASSSNVMRNTEAFF. The DNA for the CDR3 is TGTGCCAGCAGTTCCAATGTGATGCGGAACACTGAAGCTTTCTTT.

J is TRBJ2-3 and V is TRBV14, with 12 bases that match TRBD2. Germline CDR1 SGHDN, CDR2 FVKESK. V shed 2 bases, J shed 2 bases, and the junction held 5 bases outside the gene matches. The CDR3 contains 17 residues. CDR3 sequence (DNA): TGTGCCAGCAGCCAATTAACTAGCGGGGGGTTCACAGATACGCAGTATTTT. This codes for CASSQLTSGGFTDTQYF.

The rearrangement uses TRBV14 and TRBJ2-5; D gene ambiguous. Germline loops: CDR1 SGHDN, CDR2 FVKESK. This CDR3 region has 12 residues. With 4 bases removed from V and 5 bases from J, the gap between germline ends came to 8 bases. CDR3 region: CASSRTRETQYF. The CDR3 DNA is TGTGCCAGCAGCCGCACACGGGAGACCCAGTACTTC.

CDR3 DNA sequence: TGTGCCAGCAGCGTATCCGGGACAGGGGTTCCGGAGCAGTTCTTC. This translates into CASSVSGTGVPEQFF. V gene TRBV9 combines with J gene TRBJ2-1; 10 positions match TRBD1. The CDR3 runs to 15 residues. The trim removed 1 base at V and 10 bases at J, leaving 8 bases unmatched. CDR1 and CDR2 (germline): SGDLS, YYNGEE.

This clone showed up just a few times. The chain employs TRBV19 and TRBJ1-4; the D gene is possibly TRBD1 (5 bases). Trimming removed 6 bases from V and 8 bases from J, with 16 bases in between. The CDR3 contains 14 residues. Germline V gene lookup returns CDR1 LNHDA and CDR2 SQIVND (reference sequence). CDR3 in amino acids: CASRFQGEAEKLFF. The CDR3, as DNA: TGTGCCAGTAGGTTTCAGGGAGAAGCAGAAAAACTGTTTTTT.

This clone was counted once. The chain carries TRBV5-1 and TRBJ1-5; 7 bases match TRBD1. V dropped 1 base and J dropped 5; count of bases not matched to a gene: 6. The germline CDR1 and CDR2 sequences are SGHRS and YFSETQ. There are 15 residues in the CDR3. CDR3 sequence (DNA): TGCGCCAGCAGCTTGACCGGGACAGATTATCAGCCCCAGCATTTT. Protein product: CASSLTGTDYQPQHF.

This sequence joins TRBV6-1 and TRBJ1-2; D uncertain. Deletions cut 7 bases from V and 4 bases from J, with 10 bases between. This CDR3 has 12 amino acids. CDR1 MNHNS and CDR2 SASEGT come from the germline V gene. CDR3 nucleotide sequence: TGTGCCAGCACAGGCCCCCTCTATGGCTACACCTTC. This sequence encodes CASTGPLYGYTF.